Each of the 32 T cell receptor beta chains below was sequenced from the same sample in a study of chronic HIV infection and antiretroviral therapy. One entry per CDR3 protein results from TCRdb running MiXCR on the 5' RACE reads. Of 25,000 to 35,000 distinct CDR3 sequences in the sample, around 8.6% were seen once. The sequencing input was peripheral blood. The receptors originated from an adult who had HIV and had not received antiretroviral therapy, or was an uninfected healthy control (not recorded which).

This clonotype has only a few counts. This chain joins TRBV7-6 and TRBJ1-4; D not certain. The germline V gene has CDR1 SGHVS and CDR2 FNYEAQ. This CDR3 comprises 15 residues. V shed 4 bases and J shed 3 bases, with 12 bases lying between them. The CDR3 DNA reads as TGTGCCAGCAGCTCTACCAACGTCGCTAATGAAAAACTGTTTTTT. As protein: CASSSTNVANEKLFF.

In its sample, this clonotype was seen many times. CDR3 amino acids: CSARGGGGNQPQHF. The CDR3 bases are TGCAGTGCTAGAGGTGGCGGGGGCAATCAGCCCCAGCATTTT. V usage is TRBV20-1 and J usage is TRBJ1-5; the D is unclear. Deletions cut 1 base from V and 2 bases from J, with 9 bases between. CDR1 is DFQATT and CDR2 is SNEGSKA in the germline V gene (reference sequence). This CDR3 is built from 14 residues.

This clonotype was observed a handful of times. The chain has TRBV6-2 or TRBV6-3 and TRBJ1-1; no clear D gene. This CDR3 spans 12 amino acids. Trimming cost V 0 bases and J 8 bases, with 7 bases left between them. The germline V gene has CDR1 MNHEY and CDR2 SVGEGT. The CDR3 nucleotides are TGTGCCAGCAGTTACTCGATAGCAGAAGCTTTCTTT. Translated, it gives CASSYSIAEAFF.

J is TRBJ2-3 and V is TRBV4-3; possibly TRBD1 for D (5 bases). The CDR3 is made up of 13 amino acids. Trimming stripped 4 bases from V and 2 bases from J, with 7 bases between. Germline CDR1 reads LGHNA; CDR2 reads YSLEER. DNA for the CDR3: TGCGCCAGCAGCCGACAGATCACAGATACGCAGTATTTT. Protein sequence: CASSRQITDTQYF.

This clonotype appeared a few times. The chain couples TRBV27 to TRBJ1-4; the D is unclear. CDR1 MNHEY and CDR2 SMNVEV come from the germline V gene (reference sequence). V shed 6 bases and J shed 5 bases, with 19 bases lying between them. The length of the CDR3 is 16 residues. CDR3 protein: CASRGAGVQTNEKLFF. The CDR3 nucleotides read TGTGCCAGCAGGGGAGCCGGGGTACAGACGAATGAAAAACTGTTTTTT.

The genes are TRBV20-1 and TRBJ2-1; the D gene could be TRBD1 or TRBD2 (6 bases each). Trimming cost V 0 bases and J 4 bases, with 16 bases left between them. The length of the CDR3 is 16 residues. Germline V gene sequence: CDR1 DFQATT, CDR2 SNEGSKA (reference sequence). CDR3 in DNA: TGCAGTGCTAGAGATTTTGGGGGGCAAGGGTACAATGAGCAGTTCTTC. Amino acid sequence: CSARDFGGQGYNEQFF.

There are many counts of this clonotype. CDR3 bases: TGTGCCAGCAGCTTACTAGCGGGGGCGCCCAATGAGCAGTTCTTC. It specifies CASSLLAGAPNEQFF. This chain joins TRBV7-9 and TRBJ2-1; 10 bases fit TRBD2. This CDR3 contains 15 residues. The J segment lost 6 bases and the V segment lost 2 bases, leaving 4 bases of the junction unmatched. The germline V gene has CDR1 SEHNR and CDR2 FQNEAQ (reference sequence).

This clonotype occurred many times. The chain joins TRBV3-1 to TRBJ2-7, with D perhaps matching TRBD1 or TRBD2 (5 bases each). The germline V and J ends were trimmed by 4 bases and 2 bases, with 12 bases remaining between them. This CDR3 has 14 amino acids. Germline lookup yields CDR1 LGHDT and CDR2 YNNKEL (reference sequence). The CDR3, as DNA: TGTGCCAGCAGCCCGCCCGGGGACCCCTACGAGCAGTACTTC. Translated: CASSPPGDPYEQYF.

This clonotype occurred many times. The gene calls are TRBV30 and TRBJ2-6; tentatively, D is TRBD2 (5 bases). The CDR3 loop spans 18 amino acids. V was pared by 0 bases and J by 0 bases, with 15 bases between. Germline-derived CDR1 and CDR2 are GTSNPN and SVGIG (reference sequence). For the CDR3, the DNA is TGTGCCTGGAGTGTCGAGGGATTCCCCATCTCTGGGGCCAACGTCCTGACTTTC. The encoded protein is CAWSVEGFPISGANVLTF. Based on the CDR3 plus reference TRBV30 and TRBJ2-6, the full variable domain is SQTIHQWPATLVQPVGSPLSLECTVEGTSNPNLYWYRQAAGRGLQLLFYSVGIGQISSEVPQNLSASRPQDRQFILSSKKLLLSDSGFYLCAWSVEGFPISGANVLTFGAGSRLTVL.

This clonotype was detected many times. V gene TRBV10-3 combines with J gene TRBJ2-5; possibly TRBD1 for D (6 bases). Germline V lookup: CDR1 ENHRY, CDR2 SYGVKD. This CDR3 spans 12 amino acids. Trimming shortened V by 9 bases and J by 0 bases, and 8 bases separated the two germline ends. The CDR3 protein is CAIQGNQETQYF. CDR3 coding DNA: TGTGCCATACAGGGTAACCAAGAGACCCAGTACTTC.

This clonotype was counted ten times or more. V and J are TRBV28 and TRBJ1-5; tentative D call: TRBD1 (6 bases). This CDR3 comprises 18 residues. The germline V and J ends were trimmed by 3 bases and 4 bases, with 22 bases remaining between them. Germline CDR1 reads MDHEN; CDR2 reads SYDVKM. The CDR3, as DNA: TGTGCCAGCAGTTTGTCTCAGGGGTTGGGGATGGGGAATCAGCCCCAGCATTTT. Its translation is CASSLSQGLGMGNQPQHF.

The chain has TRBV15 and TRBJ2-3; 7 bases map to TRBD2. The J segment lost 0 bases and the V segment lost 2 bases, leaving 5 bases of the junction unmatched. Germline V gene sequence: CDR1 LNHNV, CDR2 YYDKDF (reference sequence). CDR3 size: 16 residues. The CDR3 nucleotides read TGTGCCACCAGCAGATTCGGGGGGACTAGCACAGATACGCAGTATTTT. Protein product: CATSRFGGTSTDTQYF.

This clonotype was seen ten or more times. This chain uses TRBV12-3 or TRBV12-4 with TRBJ2-7, with D maybe TRBD1 (5 bases). The CDR3 has 13 residues. Between the trimmed V and J ends, which lost 3 bases and 4 bases, there was a span of 10 bases. CDR3 sequence reads: CASSFSRQYEQYF. CDR3 in DNA: TGTGCCAGCAGTTTCAGTCGACAGTACGAGCAGTACTTC.

The V call is TRBV5-5, the J call TRBJ1-3; D is possibly TRBD1 (5 bases). Trimming cost V 4 bases and J 3 bases, with 14 bases left between them. This CDR3 has 15 residues. CDR1 SGHKS and CDR2 YYEKEE come from the germline V gene (reference sequence). In DNA, the CDR3 is TGTGCCAGCAGCGGGGGGTCGGCGCTTGGAAACACCATATATTTT. This translates into CASSGGSALGNTIYF.

This clonotype has more than one count but fewer than ten. The CDR3 is CASSLGGAGGSPLHF. CDR3 bases: TGTGCCAGCAGCTTAGGGGGGGCCGGGGGGTCACCCCTCCACTTT. The V call is TRBV7-9, the J call TRBJ1-6, with a possible D match to TRBD1 (6 bases). Germline V lookup: CDR1 SEHNR, CDR2 FQNEAQ (reference sequence). V lost 1 base and J lost 10, with 14 bases in between. The CDR3 sequence is 15 residues long. The entire variable domain, with the rest obtained from reference TRBV7-9 and TRBJ1-6, is as follows: DTGVSQNPRHKITKRGQNVTFRCDPISEHNRLYWYRQTLGQGPEFLTYFQNEAQLEKSRLLSDRFSAERPKGSFSTLEIQRTEQGDSAMYLCASSLGGAGGSPLHFGNGTRLTVT.

V is TRBV3-1 and J is TRBJ2-3, with 9 bases lining up with TRBD2. Germline CDR1 reads LGHDT; CDR2 reads YNNKEL (reference sequence). V shed 0 bases, J shed 6 bases, and the junction held 19 bases outside the gene matches. The CDR3 runs 20 residues. This chain's CDR3 is CASSQEGGVPTSGLLDTQYF. Here the CDR3 DNA reads TGTGCCAGCAGCCAAGAAGGGGGCGTACCGACTAGCGGTCTCTTGGATACGCAGTATTTT.

This clonotype was recorded at least ten times. The J gene is TRBJ1-1, the V gene TRBV18; D unclear. Trimming took off 2 bases at V and 1 base at J, with 8 bases between the two ends. Germline-derived CDR1 and CDR2 are KGHSH and LQKENI. This CDR3 spans 14 amino acids. The CDR3 is CASSPSRENTEAFF. As DNA, the CDR3 is TGTGCCAGCTCACCATCTCGGGAGAACACTGAAGCTTTCTTT.

This clonotype was observed at least ten times. The V and J genes are TRBV18 and TRBJ1-2, with no clear D. The CDR3 totals 15 residues. V shed 6 bases and J shed 2 bases, with 16 bases lying between them. Germline V gene lookup returns CDR1 KGHSH and CDR2 LQKENI. The CDR3 sequence: CASSPVKAENYGYTF. The DNA of the CDR3 is TGTGCCAGCTCTCCGGTAAAGGCGGAAAACTATGGCTACACCTTC.

In this sample, this clonotype turned up many times. Germline is not matched at one junction end, which may reflect a read error. V gene TRBV5-1 combines with J gene TRBJ1-2; perhaps TRBD1 as D (6 bases). Germline values: CDR1 SGHRS, CDR2 YFSETQ. This CDR3 has 15 residues. Here the CDR3 reads CASSLDVGRGYDYTF. Written as DNA, the CDR3 is TGCGCCAGCAGCTTGGACGTCGGCAGGGGATATGACTACACCTTC.

This clonotype occurred many times. This chain uses TRBV5-5 with TRBJ2-3; perhaps TRBD1 as D (5 bases). The CDR3 runs 16 residues. V was cut by 1 base and J by 0 bases, with 12 bases left in between. CDR1 SGHKS and CDR2 YYEKEE come from the germline V gene (reference sequence). Written as DNA, the CDR3 is TGTGCCAGCAGCTTGAATTGGGCAGGGAGCACAGATACGCAGTATTTT. Its protein is CASSLNWAGSTDTQYF.

This clonotype has a count of ten or more. V gene TRBV4-3 combines with J gene TRBJ2-7, with D perhaps matching TRBD2 (6 bases). Trimming removed 0 bases at V and 7 bases at J, with 13 bases between. The CDR3 has 14 amino acids. The germline V gene encodes CDR1 LGHNA and CDR2 YSLEER. DNA of the CDR3: TGCGCCAGCAGCCAAGACGCCCTGGGGGGAGAGCAGTACTTC. Translated: CASSQDALGGEQYF.

The chain combines TRBV6-2 or TRBV6-3 with TRBJ1-5, with 9 bases that match TRBD1. Losses at the gene ends were 2 bases for V and 9 bases for J; bases not matched to a gene: 8. The V gene's germline CDR1 is MNHEY and CDR2 SVGEGT. This CDR3 is 15 amino acids long. The chain's CDR3 is CASSYRGQGPRPQHF. The CDR3, as DNA: TGTGCCAGCAGTTACAGGGGACAGGGCCCAAGGCCCCAGCATTTT.

This clonotype appeared many times. The J gene is TRBJ2-3, the V gene TRBV20-1; 7 bases agree with TRBD2. The germline gives CDR1 DFQATT, CDR2 SNEGSKA (reference sequence). The CDR3 loop spans 15 amino acids. Germline trimming cut 1 base from V and 6 bases from J; bases unmatched to any gene: 10. Here the CDR3 reads CSARVLGGFLDTQYF. The CDR3, as DNA: TGCAGTGCTAGAGTACTCGGGGGGTTCTTGGATACGCAGTATTTT.

This chain links TRBV25-1 with TRBJ2-3; no reliable D call. Trimming cost V 8 bases and J 0 bases, with 9 bases left between them. The CDR3 is made up of 13 amino acids. The germline V gene encodes CDR1 MGHDK and CDR2 SYGVNS. CDR3 sequence reads: CASSASSTDTQYF. Written as DNA, the CDR3 is TGTGCCAGCTCGGCCAGCAGCACAGATACGCAGTATTTT.

This clonotype was counted ten times or more. This rearrangement joins TRBV24-1 to TRBJ2-1; TRBD2 matches at 14 bases. Germline V gene data show CDR1 as KGHDR and CDR2 as SFDVKD. CDR3 length: 15 amino acids. V lost 4 bases, J lost 6 bases, and 1 base stayed unmatched. The CDR3 DNA reads as TGTGCCACCAGTGACGGACTAGCGGGAGGCAATGAGCAGTTCTTC. Protein: CATSDGLAGGNEQFF.

This clonotype was picked up many times. The chain recombines TRBV6-5 with TRBJ2-7; no clear D. Trimming took 4 bases from V and 0 from J, leaving 16 bases between them. The CDR3 is made up of 16 amino acids. Germline CDR1 MNHEY, CDR2 SVGAGI. In DNA form, the CDR3 reads TGTGCCAGCAGTTTACTCAATGCCGATAGCTCCTACGAGCAGTACTTC. Its protein is CASSLLNADSSYEQYF.

This clonotype was observed a few times. The chain joins TRBV4-1 to TRBJ2-6; no firm D call. The CDR3 totals 17 residues. Germline values: CDR1 MGHRA, CDR2 YSYEKL. V shed 3 bases and J shed 4 bases, with 16 bases lying between them. The CDR3 coding sequence is TGCGCCAGCAGCCAGCTTCCGACGAGTTCCGGGGCCAACGTCCTGACTTTC. Protein: CASSQLPTSSGANVLTF.

This clonotype was seen only a few times. The chain couples TRBV5-1 to TRBJ2-2, with no clear D. The germline V gene has CDR1 SGHRS and CDR2 YFSETQ. The CDR3 contains 12 residues. Trimming left V 1 base short and J 6 bases short, with 4 bases between. CDR3 loop: CASSLKPGELFF. The DNA for the CDR3 is TGCGCCAGCAGCTTGAAACCCGGGGAGCTGTTTTTT.

The chain joins TRBV29-1 to TRBJ1-1, with D possibly being TRBD1 (5 bases). Germline CDR1 and CDR2: SQVTM and ANQGSEA. V shed 0 bases and J shed 2 bases, with 13 bases lying between them. The CDR3 consists of 15 residues. The CDR3: CSVEDGAGINTEAFF. DNA for the CDR3: TGCAGCGTTGAAGATGGCGCAGGGATCAACACTGAAGCTTTCTTT.

This sequence joins TRBV2 and TRBJ2-1; D may correspond to TRBD1 or TRBD2 (5 bases each). Germline values: CDR1 SNHLY, CDR2 FYNNEI. V gave up 10 bases and J gave up 6 bases, with 13 bases separating them. This CDR3 comprises 12 residues. The CDR3 sequence is CATVRDANEQFF. The CDR3 DNA reads TGTGCCACCGTGAGGGACGCCAATGAGCAGTTCTTC.

The CDR3 DNA follows: TGCAGCGTTGCGTACACAGGGACCCGGACCTACGAGCAGTACTTC. Protein: CSVAYTGTRTYEQYF. The chain links TRBV29-1 to TRBJ2-7; D may be TRBD1 (6 bases). Germline V gene lookup returns CDR1 SQVTM and CDR2 ANQGSEA. The CDR3 is made up of 15 amino acids. Deletions cut 4 bases from V and 2 bases from J, with 18 bases between.

The chain uses TRBV28 and TRBJ1-4; possibly TRBD1 for D (5 bases). CDR1 MDHEN and CDR2 SYDVKM come from the germline V gene. V gave up 6 bases and J gave up 3 bases, with 11 bases separating them. This CDR3 has 14 amino acids. The CDR3 here is CASSITGANEKLFF. The CDR3 region has the DNA TGTGCCAGCAGCATTACGGGGGCTAATGAAAAACTGTTTTTT.